These 29 T cell receptor beta chains originate from one sample sequenced in a study of beta chain features in type 1 diabetes. Their antigen targets remain unknown. General study points: Researchers report that Type 1 diabetes patients had moderately but significantly shorter TCRB CDR3s across all four CD4+ subsets.

Every isolated RNA sample was fully reverse transcribed, so sequencing captured expressed TCRB transcripts. The repertoire was sequenced with immunoSEQ multiplex PCR; TCRdb's copy has only in-frame clones and lacks some. The sample consists of more than 300,000 clones, 9.5% to 10% of them appearing once. Specimen: central memory CD4+ T cells from blood. The receptors originated from a man aged 25-45 years with type 1 diabetes.

This clone was picked up a small number of times. Other DNA sequences within the sample encode an identical CDR3. The rearrangement uses TRBV7-2 and TRBJ2-7, with no clear D. This CDR3 has 19 residues. Trimming stripped 4 bases from V and 2 bases from J, with 27 bases between. Germline CDR1 SGHTA, CDR2 FQGNSA. In nucleotides, the CDR3 is TGTGCCAGCAGCTCATTGTTTAGGGCCCGAAAATCCACCCCCTACGAGCAGTACTTC. This codes for CASSSLFRARKSTPYEQYF.

Concerning this clone: A junction boundary mismatches the germline segment, possibly from a read error. CDR3 nucleotides: TGTGCCAGCAGTGAGGGGGGCCGAGAGACCCAGTACTTC. Translated, it gives CASSEGGRETQYF. V and J are TRBV10-3 and TRBJ2-5; D assignment may be TRBD1 or TRBD2 (6 bases each). This CDR3 is built from 13 residues. Germline CDR1 reads ENHRY; CDR2 reads SYGVKD.

This clone was seen ten or more times. This chain uses TRBV7-9 with TRBJ2-7; 9 bases are shared with TRBD2. V was pared by 1 base and J by 5 bases, with 6 bases of the junction left unmatched. The CDR3 is 15 amino acids. Germline CDR1 is SEHNR and CDR2 is FQNEAQ (reference sequence). CDR3 amino acids: CASSLVAGGHHEQYF. Here the CDR3 DNA reads TGTGCCAGCAGCTTAGTGGCGGGAGGGCACCACGAGCAGTACTTC.

This clone showed up just a few times. Other DNA sequences from this sample encode an identical CDR3 as well. The chain uses TRBV7-2 and TRBJ1-5; D gene unclear. V was trimmed by 2 bases and J by 8 bases, leaving 10 bases between them. Per germline, CDR1 SGHTA and CDR2 FQGNSA. The CDR3 loop spans 13 amino acids. The CDR3 DNA reads as TGTGCCAGCAGCTTATCTCTCGGCGAGCCCCAGCATTTT. This codes for CASSLSLGEPQHF. The full variable domain, in which reference TRBV7-2 and TRBJ1-5 provide the parts outside the CDR3, is GAGVSQSPSNKVTEKGKDVELRCDPISGHTALYWYRQSLGQGLEFLIYFQGNSAPDKSGLPSDRFSAERTGGSVSTLTIQRTQQEDSAVYLCASSLSLGEPQHFGDGTRLSIL.

J is TRBJ2-3 and V is TRBV28, with 7 nucleotides matching TRBD2. CDR3 size: 13 residues. Trimming cost V 8 bases and J 2 bases; bases outside gene matches: 4. Germline-derived CDR1 and CDR2 are MDHEN and SYDVKM. The CDR3 DNA sequence: TGTGCCAGCCAGCGGGATCTCACAGATACGCAGTATTTT. Encoded protein: CASQRDLTDTQYF.

The V and J genes are TRBV10-3 and TRBJ2-1; 10 bases agree with TRBD1. Germline V gene data show CDR1 as ENHRY and CDR2 as SYGVKD. V lost 9 bases to trimming and J lost 5 bases; unmatched junction nucleotides: 10. This CDR3 has 15 amino acids. Written as DNA, the CDR3 is TGTGCCATATCACAGCCGGGACAGGGGAACAATGAGCAGTTCTTC. Translation gives CAISQPGQGNNEQFF.

In this sample, this clone turned up a few times. The rearrangement links TRBV7-3 to TRBJ1-1; TRBD1 agrees at 8 bases. The germline CDR1 and CDR2 sequences are SGHTA and FQGTGA. The CDR3 has 11 residues. With V trimmed by 2 bases and J by 14 bases, 4 bases remained unmatched. The CDR3 region is CASSLGTGLFF. The CDR3 DNA reads as TGTGCCAGCAGCTTAGGGACAGGTCTCTTCTTT.

The sample holds a few counts of this clone. Distinct nucleotide sequences in the sample also encode this CDR3. The rearrangement links TRBV28 to TRBJ2-5, with D possibly being TRBD2 (5 bases). CDR3 length: 14 amino acids. Germline CDR1 and CDR2: MDHEN and SYDVKM. Trimming removed 5 bases from V and 5 bases from J, with 15 bases in between. DNA for the CDR3: TGTGCCAGCAGTCGAGGTCAGGAGGCGGAGACCCAGTACTTC. It encodes CASSRGQEAETQYF.

The rearrangement uses TRBV9 and TRBJ2-2; TRBD1 aligns across 10 bases. Germline V gene lookup returns CDR1 SGDLS and CDR2 YYNGEE. The CDR3 runs to 16 residues. The ends lost 3 bases at V and 0 bases at J; junction bases unmatched: 2. CDR3 in DNA: TGTGCCAGCAGCGAGACAGGGGGCGCGAACACCGGGGAGCTGTTTTTT. This translates into CASSETGGANTGELFF.

The chain uses TRBV6-6 and TRBJ2-2; D not resolved. Trimming removed 6 bases at V and 2 bases at J, with 16 bases between. CDR1 MNHNY and CDR2 SVGAGI come from the germline V gene (reference sequence). This CDR3 comprises 16 residues. The chain's CDR3 is CASSSPLFSNTGELFF. CDR3 nucleotides: TGTGCCAGCAGCTCCCCGCTCTTCTCCAACACCGGGGAGCTGTTTTTT.

This clone was detected a few times. The chain couples TRBV9 to TRBJ2-3; tentative D call: TRBD2 (6 bases). V gave up 4 bases and J gave up 1 base, with 13 bases separating them. The germline V gene encodes CDR1 SGDLS and CDR2 YYNGEE. The CDR3 extends over 15 amino acids. CDR3 nucleotides: TGTGCCAGCAGCTCTCCACAGCGGGGCACAGATACGCAGTATTTT. As protein: CASSSPQRGTDTQYF.

This clone was recorded at least ten times. This chain connects TRBV4-1 to TRBJ2-7; 12 bases fit TRBD2. With 4 bases clipped from V and 4 bases from J, the junction kept 5 bases outside the gene matches. Germline V lookup: CDR1 MGHRA, CDR2 YSYEKL. This CDR3 has 15 amino acids. In DNA form, the CDR3 reads TGCGCCAGCAGCCTATCGACTAGCGGGAGATACGAGCAGTACTTC. Its translation: CASSLSTSGRYEQYF.

The V call is TRBV5-1, the J call TRBJ1-4; D is unclear. V was cut by 0 bases and J by 5 bases, with 11 bases left in between. The CDR3 covers 15 residues. In germline, CDR1 is SGHRS, CDR2 YFSETQ. The CDR3 loop reads CASSLEGRRNEKLFF. CDR3 in DNA: TGCGCCAGCAGCTTGGAGGGCAGAAGGAATGAAAAACTGTTTTTT.

This clone showed up just a few times. V gene TRBV6-1 combines with J gene TRBJ2-7; the D is unclear. CDR3 length: 12 residues. V lost 4 bases, J lost 9 bases, and 13 bases lay in between. Germline assignment: CDR1 MNHNS and CDR2 SASEGT. In nucleotides, the CDR3 is TGTGCCAGCAGTGCCTCCGGCCCCCGGCAGTACTTC. Its protein is CASSASGPRQYF.

The rearrangement uses TRBV5-1 and TRBJ2-7, with 9 bases matching TRBD2. CDR3 length equals 18 residues. CDR1 is SGHRS and CDR2 is YFSETQ in the germline V gene. Unmatched junction bases numbered 18, after V lost 4 bases and J lost 4 bases. CDR3 region: CASSGGDFSGRILYEQYF. The CDR3 DNA is TGCGCCAGCAGCGGCGGCGATTTTAGCGGGAGAATTTTATACGAGCAGTACTTC. The full variable domain, rest sourced from reference TRBV5-1 and TRBJ2-7, is KAGVTQTPRYLIKTRGQQVTLSCSPISGHRSVSWYQQTPGQGLQFLFEYFSETQRNKGNFPGRFSGRQFSNSRSEMNVSTLELGDSALYLCASSGGDFSGRILYEQYFGPGTRLTVT.

In this sample, this clone turned up a few times. The V and J genes are TRBV7-9 and TRBJ1-2, with a tentative D call TRBD1 (6 bases). Germline CDR1 reads SEHNR; CDR2 reads FQNEAQ (reference sequence). This CDR3 contains 17 residues. Trimming pared 5 bases from V and 2 bases from J, leaving 21 bases between. This CDR3 is CASSQPSWGAVNYGYTF. The CDR3, as DNA: TGTGCCAGCAGCCAACCTTCGTGGGGGGCTGTGAACTATGGCTACACCTTC. The full variable domain, with the rest looked up from reference TRBV7-9 and TRBJ1-2, is DTGVSQNPRHKITKRGQNVTFRCDPISEHNRLYWYRQTLGQGPEFLTYFQNEAQLEKSRLLSDRFSAERPKGSFSTLEIQRTEQGDSAMYLCASSQPSWGAVNYGYTFGSGTRLTVV.

V usage is TRBV28 and J usage is TRBJ1-4; possible D gene TRBD1, 5 bases. V dropped 2 bases and J dropped 7 bases, with 14 bases sitting between them. The CDR3 runs to 15 residues. CDR1 MDHEN and CDR2 SYDVKM come from the germline V gene. DNA for the CDR3: TGTGCCAGCAGTTTACCCTCGGCAGGGAGTGAAAAACTGTTTTTT. Protein sequence: CASSLPSAGSEKLFF.

The V call is TRBV28, the J call TRBJ1-4; TRBD1 matches at 7 bases. The ends lost 6 bases at V and 4 bases at J; junction bases unmatched: 2. This CDR3 region has 13 residues. Germline V gene sequence: CDR1 MDHEN, CDR2 SYDVKM. CDR3 amino acids: CASRTGLNEKLFF. CDR3 bases: TGTGCCAGCAGGACAGGGCTTAATGAAAAACTGTTTTTT.

The chain joins TRBV20-1 to TRBJ1-1, with unresolved D. The CDR3 runs to 11 residues. V was shortened by 4 bases and J by 0 bases, with 3 bases between the two germline ends. Germline CDR1 reads DFQATT; CDR2 reads SNEGSKA (reference sequence). CDR3 sequence: CSAILNTEAFF. The DNA of the CDR3 is TGCAGTGCTATTCTGAACACTGAAGCTTTCTTT.

The sample holds a few counts of this clone. The chain joins TRBV6-5 to TRBJ2-7, with D maybe TRBD1 (5 bases). Trimming left V 0 bases short and J 6 bases short, with 9 bases between. This CDR3 is built from 13 residues. CDR1 and CDR2 from the germline V gene are MNHEY and SVGAGI. CDR3 in amino acids: CASSYSTDSEQYF. CDR3 DNA sequence: TGTGCCAGCAGTTACTCGACAGATAGCGAGCAGTACTTC.

The chain recombines TRBV5-6 with TRBJ1-3, with 9 bases aligning to TRBD1. Germline V gene sequence: CDR1 SGHDT, CDR2 YYEEEE. This CDR3 spans 15 amino acids. V lost 3 bases, J lost 1 base, and 2 bases stayed unmatched. CDR3 coding DNA: TGTGCCAGCAGCTCGACAGGGGGATCTGGAAACACCATATATTTT. Translation gives CASSSTGGSGNTIYF.

This clone was observed a few times. The V gene is TRBV15, the J gene TRBJ2-5; TRBD1 is a possible D gene (5 bases). The CDR3 spans 12 residues. Trimming removed 0 bases from V and 9 bases from J, with 8 bases in between. Germline V gene data show CDR1 as LNHNV and CDR2 as YYDKDF (reference sequence). The CDR3, as DNA: TGTGCCACCAGCAGAGATGGGGCGTCCCAGTACTTC. It specifies CATSRDGASQYF.

The chain carries TRBV27 and TRBJ2-7; 9 bases align to TRBD1. Trimming at V came to 3 bases and at J to 6 bases, leaving 6 bases not matched to a gene. The germline CDR1 and CDR2 sequences are MNHEY and SMNVEV (reference sequence). The CDR3 is 14 amino acids. The CDR3: CASSFWGTGREQYF. For the CDR3, the DNA is TGTGCCAGCAGTTTTTGGGGGACAGGGCGCGAGCAGTACTTC.

This clone has just a few counts. The rearrangement uses TRBV6-5 and TRBJ2-3, with TRBD2 as a possible D gene (6 bases). Germline values: CDR1 MNHEY, CDR2 SVGAGI. This CDR3 comprises 13 residues. Trimming took 6 bases from V and 8 from J, leaving 15 bases between them. The CDR3 DNA is TGTGCCAGCAGACGGAGCACGCGGGGTACGCAGTATTTT. This sequence encodes CASRRSTRGTQYF.

This clone was observed a handful of times. This same CDR3 is encoded by further DNA sequences in the sample. The chain has TRBV18 and TRBJ2-7; 8 bases are a match to TRBD1. J gave up 0 bases and V 6 bases, and 4 bases lay outside the gene matches. Germline-derived CDR1 and CDR2 are KGHSH and LQKENI. CDR3 length: 14 amino acids. CDR3 nucleotide sequence: TGTGCCAGCTCGGGACAGGAGCCCTCCTACGAGCAGTACTTC. The encoded protein is CASSGQEPSYEQYF.

This clone has a handful of counts. The sample has other DNA sequences that encode this CDR3 too. The chain is built from TRBV7-2 and TRBJ2-1; D unresolved. V dropped 5 bases and J dropped 3 bases, with 5 bases sitting between them. CDR1 is SGHTA, CDR2 FQGNSA, per germline. CDR3 length: 12 residues. The CDR3 region has the DNA TGTGCCAGCAGCCCGGACTACAATGAGCAGTTCTTC. Encoded protein: CASSPDYNEQFF.

About this clone: A read error may explain this, as a much larger clone is one base away. The chain joins TRBV11-3 to TRBJ2-7; D call uncertain. Germline V gene sequence: CDR1 SGHNT, CDR2 YENEEA. Deletions cut 1 base from V and 0 bases from J, with 4 bases between. The CDR3 spans 13 residues. The CDR3 sequence is CASSLAASYEQYF. CDR3 DNA: TGTGCCAGCAGCTTAGCGGCCTCCTACGAGCAGTACTTC.

This clone was seen only a few times. The V and J genes are TRBV19 and TRBJ1-5, with D unresolved. The CDR3 totals 13 residues. Germline V CDR1 and CDR2: LNHDA, SQIVND (reference sequence). V dropped 5 bases and J dropped 5 bases, with 10 bases sitting between them. The CDR3 DNA reads as TGTGCCAGTAGTCCGATGTTATATCAGCCCCAGCATTTT. It codes for CASSPMLYQPQHF.

This clone was observed a handful of times. V and J are TRBV27 and TRBJ2-3; the D is unclear. Trimming left V 4 bases short and J 3 bases short, with 14 bases between. Per the germline V gene, CDR1 is MNHEY and CDR2 is SMNVEV (reference sequence). This CDR3 contains 15 residues. As DNA, the CDR3 is TGTGCCAGCAGTTACCGCGCCCCTTGGACAGATACGCAGTATTTT. This encodes CASSYRAPWTDTQYF.